This TCR beta chain was found in a study of cytomegalovirus exposure and HLA in healthy donors. Study-level points and caveats: In a later analysis, V- and J-gene trimming of beta chains associated with a DCLRE1C missense variant, replicated independently. Presence/absence analyses supposed approximately even sequencing depth among donors.

Use of 60 Vbeta and 13 Jbeta primers characterized the PCR. Repertoires were generated with immunoSEQ multiplex PCR, while TCRdb's copy carries only in-frame clones and drops some. The table includes around 130,000 clones, 80% detected once. A note on this clone: Its antigen is not identified.

Germline trimming cut 4 bases from V and 4 bases from J; bases unmatched to any gene: 9. CDR1 is SGHNT, CDR2 YYREEE, per germline (reference sequence). The CDR3 extends over 17 amino acids. This TCR derives from a man aged 40-49 years in good health and CMV-seronegative. The sequenced material came from PBMCs. The J gene is TRBJ2-7, the V gene TRBV5-4; 15 positions match TRBD2. The CDR3 coding sequence is TGTGCCAGCAGCCGAGGGACTAGCGGGAGGTTAAGGTACGAGCAGTACTTC. Translation gives CASSRGTSGRLRYEQYF.